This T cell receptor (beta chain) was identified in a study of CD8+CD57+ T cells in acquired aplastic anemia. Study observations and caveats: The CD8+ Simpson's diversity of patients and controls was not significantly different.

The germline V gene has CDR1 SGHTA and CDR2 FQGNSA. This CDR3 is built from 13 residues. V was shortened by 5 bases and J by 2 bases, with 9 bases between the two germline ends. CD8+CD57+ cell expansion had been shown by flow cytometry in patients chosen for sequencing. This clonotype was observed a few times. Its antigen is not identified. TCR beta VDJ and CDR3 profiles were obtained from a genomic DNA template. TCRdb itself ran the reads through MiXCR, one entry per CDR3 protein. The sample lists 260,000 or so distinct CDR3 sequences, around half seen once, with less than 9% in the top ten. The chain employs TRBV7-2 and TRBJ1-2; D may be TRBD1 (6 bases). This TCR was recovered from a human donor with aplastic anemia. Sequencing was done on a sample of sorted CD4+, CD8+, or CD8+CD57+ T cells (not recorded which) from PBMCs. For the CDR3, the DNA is TGTGCCAGCAGCGGAGGGGGAAACTATGGCTACACCTTC. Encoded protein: CASSGGGNYGYTF.